This TCR beta chain was profiled in a study of cytomegalovirus exposure and HLA in healthy donors. Use of 60 Vbeta and 13 Jbeta primers characterized the PCR. TCRdb's copy holds only in-frame clones and misses some; the assay was immunoSEQ multiplex PCR. Here the sample spans 55,000 to 90,000 clones, 70% to 80% being singletons. The CDR3 covers 14 residues. CDR1 SGHRS and CDR2 YFSETQ come from the germline V gene. V shed 1 base and J shed 0 bases, with 7 bases lying between them. This clone showed up just a few times. The sample consisted of PBMCs. The source of this sequence is a man aged 50-60 years in good health and CMV-seronegative. This sequence joins TRBV5-1 and TRBJ1-1; D perhaps matches TRBD1 (5 bases). The CDR3 DNA sequence: TGCGCCAGCAGCTTGCGGGGGTTGAACACTGAAGCTTTCTTT. Translated, it gives CASSLRGLNTEAFF.